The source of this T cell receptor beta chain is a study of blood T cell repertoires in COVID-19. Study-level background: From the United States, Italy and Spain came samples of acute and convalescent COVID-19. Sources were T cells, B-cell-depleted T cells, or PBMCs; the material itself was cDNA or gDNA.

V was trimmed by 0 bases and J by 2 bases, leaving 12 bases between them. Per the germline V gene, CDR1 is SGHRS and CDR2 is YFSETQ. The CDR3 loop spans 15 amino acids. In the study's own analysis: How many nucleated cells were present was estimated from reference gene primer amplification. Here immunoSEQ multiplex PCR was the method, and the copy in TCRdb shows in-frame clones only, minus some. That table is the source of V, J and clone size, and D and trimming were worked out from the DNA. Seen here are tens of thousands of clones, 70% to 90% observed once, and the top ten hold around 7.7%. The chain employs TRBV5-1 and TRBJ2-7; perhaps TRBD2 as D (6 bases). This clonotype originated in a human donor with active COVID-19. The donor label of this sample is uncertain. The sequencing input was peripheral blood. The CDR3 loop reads CASSLDLANTYEQYF. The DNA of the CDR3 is TGCGCCAGCAGCTTGGACCTAGCGAATACCTACGAGCAGTACTTC.